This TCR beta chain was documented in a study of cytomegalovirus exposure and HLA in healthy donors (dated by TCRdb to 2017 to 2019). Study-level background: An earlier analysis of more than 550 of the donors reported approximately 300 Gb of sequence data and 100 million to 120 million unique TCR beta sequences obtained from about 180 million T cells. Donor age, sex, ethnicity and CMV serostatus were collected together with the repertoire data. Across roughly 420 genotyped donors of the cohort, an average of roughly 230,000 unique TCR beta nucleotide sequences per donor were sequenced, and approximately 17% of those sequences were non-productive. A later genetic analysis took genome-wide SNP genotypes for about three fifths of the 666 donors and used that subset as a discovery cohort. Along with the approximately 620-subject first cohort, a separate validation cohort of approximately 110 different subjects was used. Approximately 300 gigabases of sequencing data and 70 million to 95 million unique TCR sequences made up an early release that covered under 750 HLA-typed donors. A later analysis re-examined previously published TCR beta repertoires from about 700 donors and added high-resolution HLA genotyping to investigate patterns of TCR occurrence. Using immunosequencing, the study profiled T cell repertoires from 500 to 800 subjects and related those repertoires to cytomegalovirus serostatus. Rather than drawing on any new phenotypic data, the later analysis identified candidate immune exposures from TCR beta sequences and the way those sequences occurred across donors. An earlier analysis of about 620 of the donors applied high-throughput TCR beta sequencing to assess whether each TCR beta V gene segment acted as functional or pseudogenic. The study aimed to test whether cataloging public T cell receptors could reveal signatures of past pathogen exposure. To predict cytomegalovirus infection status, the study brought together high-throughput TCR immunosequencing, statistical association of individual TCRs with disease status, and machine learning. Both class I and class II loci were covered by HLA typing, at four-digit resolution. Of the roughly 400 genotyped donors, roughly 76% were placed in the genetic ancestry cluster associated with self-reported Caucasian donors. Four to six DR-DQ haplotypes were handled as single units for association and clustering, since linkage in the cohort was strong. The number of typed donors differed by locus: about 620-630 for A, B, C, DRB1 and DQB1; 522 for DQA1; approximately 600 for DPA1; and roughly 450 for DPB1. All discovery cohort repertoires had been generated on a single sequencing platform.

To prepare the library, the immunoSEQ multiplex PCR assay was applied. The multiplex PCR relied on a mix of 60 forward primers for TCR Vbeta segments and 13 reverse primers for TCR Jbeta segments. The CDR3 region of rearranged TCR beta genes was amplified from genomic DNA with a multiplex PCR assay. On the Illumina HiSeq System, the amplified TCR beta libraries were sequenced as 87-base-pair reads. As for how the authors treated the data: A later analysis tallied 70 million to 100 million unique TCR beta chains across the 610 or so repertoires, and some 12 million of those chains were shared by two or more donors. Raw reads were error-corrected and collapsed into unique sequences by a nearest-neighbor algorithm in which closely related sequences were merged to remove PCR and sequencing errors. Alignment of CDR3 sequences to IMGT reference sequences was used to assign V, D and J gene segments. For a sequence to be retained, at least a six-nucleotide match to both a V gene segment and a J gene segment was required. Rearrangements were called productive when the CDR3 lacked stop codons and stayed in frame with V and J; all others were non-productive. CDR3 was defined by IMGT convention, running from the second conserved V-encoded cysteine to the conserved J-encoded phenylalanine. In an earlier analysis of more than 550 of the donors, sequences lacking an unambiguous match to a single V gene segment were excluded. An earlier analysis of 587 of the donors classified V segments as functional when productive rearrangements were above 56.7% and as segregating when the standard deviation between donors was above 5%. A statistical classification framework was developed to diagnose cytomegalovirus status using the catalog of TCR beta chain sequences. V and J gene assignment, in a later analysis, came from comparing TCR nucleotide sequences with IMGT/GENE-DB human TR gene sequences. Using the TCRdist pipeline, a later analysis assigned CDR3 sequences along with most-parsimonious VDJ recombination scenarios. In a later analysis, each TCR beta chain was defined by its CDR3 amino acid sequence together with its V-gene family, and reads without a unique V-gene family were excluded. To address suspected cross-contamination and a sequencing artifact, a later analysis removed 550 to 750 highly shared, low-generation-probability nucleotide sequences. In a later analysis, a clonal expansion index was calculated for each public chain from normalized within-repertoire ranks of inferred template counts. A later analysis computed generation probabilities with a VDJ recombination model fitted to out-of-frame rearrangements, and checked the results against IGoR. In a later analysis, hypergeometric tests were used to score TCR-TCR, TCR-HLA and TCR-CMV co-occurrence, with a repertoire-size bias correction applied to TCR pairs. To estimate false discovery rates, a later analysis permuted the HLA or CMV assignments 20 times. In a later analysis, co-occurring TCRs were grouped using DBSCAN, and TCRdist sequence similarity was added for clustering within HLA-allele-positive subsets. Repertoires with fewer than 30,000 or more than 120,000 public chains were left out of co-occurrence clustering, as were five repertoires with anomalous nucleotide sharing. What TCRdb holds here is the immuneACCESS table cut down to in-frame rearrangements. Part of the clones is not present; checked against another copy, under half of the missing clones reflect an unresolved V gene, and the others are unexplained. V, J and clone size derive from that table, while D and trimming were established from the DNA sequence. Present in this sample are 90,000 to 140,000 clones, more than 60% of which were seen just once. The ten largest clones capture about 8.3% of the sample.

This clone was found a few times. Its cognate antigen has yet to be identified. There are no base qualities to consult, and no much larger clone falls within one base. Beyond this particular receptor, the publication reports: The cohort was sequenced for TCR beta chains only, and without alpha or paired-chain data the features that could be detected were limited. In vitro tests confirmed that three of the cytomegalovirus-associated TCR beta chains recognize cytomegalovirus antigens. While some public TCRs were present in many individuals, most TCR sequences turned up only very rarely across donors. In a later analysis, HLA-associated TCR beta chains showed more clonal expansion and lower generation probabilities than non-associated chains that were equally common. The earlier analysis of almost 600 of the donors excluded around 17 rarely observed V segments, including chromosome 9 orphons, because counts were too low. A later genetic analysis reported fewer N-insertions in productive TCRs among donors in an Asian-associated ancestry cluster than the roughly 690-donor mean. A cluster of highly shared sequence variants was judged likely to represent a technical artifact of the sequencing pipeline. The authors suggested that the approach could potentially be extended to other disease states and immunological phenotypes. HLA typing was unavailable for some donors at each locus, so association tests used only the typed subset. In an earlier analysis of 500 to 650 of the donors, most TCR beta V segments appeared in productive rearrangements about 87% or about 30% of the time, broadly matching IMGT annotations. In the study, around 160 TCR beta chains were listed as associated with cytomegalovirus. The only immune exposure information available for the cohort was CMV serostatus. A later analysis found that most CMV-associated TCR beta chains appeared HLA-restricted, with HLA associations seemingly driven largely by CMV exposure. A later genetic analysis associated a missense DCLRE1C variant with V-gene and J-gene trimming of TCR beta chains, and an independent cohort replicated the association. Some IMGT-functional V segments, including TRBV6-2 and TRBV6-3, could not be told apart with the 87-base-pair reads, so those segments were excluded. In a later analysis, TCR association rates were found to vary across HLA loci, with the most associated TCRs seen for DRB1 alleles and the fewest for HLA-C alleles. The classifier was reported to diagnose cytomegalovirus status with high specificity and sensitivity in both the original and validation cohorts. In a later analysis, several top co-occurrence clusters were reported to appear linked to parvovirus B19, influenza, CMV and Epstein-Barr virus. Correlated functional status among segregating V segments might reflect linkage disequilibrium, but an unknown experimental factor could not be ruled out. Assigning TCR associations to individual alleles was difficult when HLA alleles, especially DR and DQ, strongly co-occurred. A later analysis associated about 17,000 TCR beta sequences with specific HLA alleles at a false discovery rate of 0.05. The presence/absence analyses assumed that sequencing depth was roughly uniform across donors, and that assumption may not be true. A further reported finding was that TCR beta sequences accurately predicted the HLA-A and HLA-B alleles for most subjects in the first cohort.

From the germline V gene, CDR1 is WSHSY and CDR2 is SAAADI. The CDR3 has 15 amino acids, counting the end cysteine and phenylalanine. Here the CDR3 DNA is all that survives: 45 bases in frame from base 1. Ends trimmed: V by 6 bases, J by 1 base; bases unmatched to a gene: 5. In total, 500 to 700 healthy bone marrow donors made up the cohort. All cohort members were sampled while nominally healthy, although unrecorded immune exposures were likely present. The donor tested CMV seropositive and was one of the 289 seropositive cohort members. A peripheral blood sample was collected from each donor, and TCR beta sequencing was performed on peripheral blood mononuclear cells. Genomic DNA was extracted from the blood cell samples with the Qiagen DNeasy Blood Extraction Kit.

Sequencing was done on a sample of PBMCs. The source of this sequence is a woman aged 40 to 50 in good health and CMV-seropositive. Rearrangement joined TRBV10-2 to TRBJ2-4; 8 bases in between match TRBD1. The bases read TGCGCCAGCAGCGACCGGACAGGGGCCAAAAACATTCAGTACTTC. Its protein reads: CASSDRTGAKNIQYF.